This note documents a single TCR beta chain sequence. Its cognate antigen is unknown. The sample originates from a study of cytomegalovirus exposure and HLA in healthy donors. About the research overall: The early release's HLA-typed donors yielded approximately 85 million unique TCRs.

Study conclusions and caveats: TRBV6-2, TRBV6-3 and other indistinguishable V segments were excluded. A previous analysis found most TCR beta V segments productive roughly 87% or roughly 30% of the time. In a later analysis, compared with equally common non-associated chains, HLA-associated beta chains were more expanded.

Amplification used 60 Vbeta primers and 13 Jbeta primers. Data came from immunoSEQ multiplex PCR; TCRdb stores just in-frame clones and leaves some out. The repertoire includes about 90,000 clones, around three fifths of them detected once, and roughly 21% sits in the top ten. This CDR3 spans 15 amino acids. Germline V gene data show CDR1 as ENHRY and CDR2 as SYGVKD. The V end was cut by 11 bases, the J end by 2 bases, with 19 bases between. The rearrangement uses TRBV10-3 and TRBJ2-1; TRBD1 is a possible D gene (5 bases). This clonotype originated in a woman aged 50 to 60 in good health and CMV-seropositive. Input material: PBMCs. This CDR3 reads CASREGVMTYNEQFF. In DNA form, the CDR3 reads TGTGCCTCCCGCGAAGGGGTGATGACCTACAATGAGCAGTTCTTC.